The TCR beta chain under discussion was sequenced for a study of CD8 T cells in Susac syndrome. Trimming pared 2 bases from V and 2 bases from J, leaving 13 bases between. Per germline, CDR1 SGHAT and CDR2 FQNNGV. CDR3 length: 15 amino acids. This clonotype came up a few times. RNA amounts of roughly 0.5 to 1 ug underwent reverse transcription with random hexamers. Amplification of TCR beta CDR3 spanned 54 Vbeta and 13 Jbeta via immunoSEQ multiplex PCR. MiXCR was run by TCRdb on the immunoSEQ multiplex PCR reads, yielding one entry per CDR3 protein. The sample yields 350,000 to 550,000 distinct CDR3 sequences, 85% seen once.

V is TRBV11-2 and J is TRBJ2-7; D is unclear. This receptor was obtained from a human donor with multiple sclerosis. The material sequenced was CD8+ T cells from PBMCs. The CDR3 DNA reads TGTGCCAGCAGCTTATGGGTATCGGAACCCTACGAGCAGTACTTC. Translated: CASSLWVSEPYEQYF.